This TCR beta chain derives from a study of CD8+ T cells in alopecia areata. Extraction of RNA preceded its reverse transcription into cDNA, which served as the sequencing template. TCRdb's table, derived via immunoSEQ multiplex PCR, lists solely in-frame clones and lacks some. The repertoire holds roughly 130,000 clones, 58% seen once, with 3.5% to 5.5% in the top ten. V shed 3 bases and J shed 6 bases, with 8 bases lying between them. CDR3 length: 13 amino acids. Germline values: CDR1 LNHDA, CDR2 SQIVND (reference sequence). The J gene is TRBJ2-2, the V gene TRBV19, with D possibly called TRBD1 or TRBD2 (5 bases each). The sequences come from CD4+ T cells sorted from blood, collected at week 0. This TCR was sampled from a human donor with alopecia areata. CDR3 nucleotides: TGTGCCAGTAGTATCCGGGGACCCGGGGAGCTGTTTTTT. It is translated as CASSIRGPGELFF. Filled out from reference TRBV19 and TRBJ2-2, the complete variable domain reads DGGITQSPKYLFRKEGQNVTLSCEQNLNHDAMYWYRQDPGQGLRLIYYSQIVNDFQKGDIAEGYSVSREKKESFPLTVTSAQKNPTAFYLCASSIRGPGELFFGEGSRLTVL.